This T cell receptor beta chain came from a study of radiotherapy plus CTLA-4 blockade in lung cancer (dated 2018 in TCRdb). For the wider study: Objective responses were observed in 18% of enrolled patients, and disease control was achieved in less than 35%. Results the study describes overall, beyond this receptor: Early dynamic changes in blood T cell clones, together with increased serum interferon-beta after radiation, were reported as the strongest predictors of response. TCR clones derived from tumors expanded in peripheral blood after treatment with radiotherapy and ipilimumab.

Reading the germline V gene gives CDR1 KGHSH and CDR2 LQKENI. Measured from the cysteine to the phenylalanine, the CDR3 is 13 residues long. Left in the record is the CDR3 DNA by itself, 39 bases read in frame from the first base. V loses 4 bases of germline sequence and J loses 7 bases, and the interval between the two ends is 13 bases. Library generation was performed with the immunoSEQ multiplex PCR assay. Not all clones reach the TCRdb copy of this immuneACCESS table, which keeps in-frame sequences only. Checked studies attribute under half of the gap to unresolved V genes and leave the rest unexplained. Present in this sample are tens of thousands of clones, roughly 75% of which were seen just once. The biggest ten clones account for 7% to 7.5% of the sample. As concerns this clone: Its antigen remains unidentified. Nothing much larger sits one base from this clone, and base qualities are not available.

The study tested focal radiation therapy combined with CTLA-4 blockade (ipilimumab) in patients with chemo-refractory metastatic non-small-cell lung cancer. Sample: peripheral blood, taken from a patient treated with radiotherapy plus ipilimumab. This sequence uses TRBV18 and TRBJ1-1, with the identity of the D gene unclear. This sequence was found in a human donor with non-small cell lung cancer who had a complete response to radiotherapy plus ipilimumab. The DNA sequence is TGTGCCAGCTCACTCCGTTGGGCGAATGAAGCTTTCTTT. Its translation reads: CASSLRWANEAFF.